These 6 T cell receptor beta chains share one sample of origin, sequenced in a study of T cell repertoires in cytomegalovirus infection. One entry per CDR3 protein results from TCRdb running MiXCR on the reads. Of 630,000 or so distinct CDR3 sequences in the sample, 24% were seen once. The sample comprised CD8+ T cells from PBMCs. The source is a human donor in good health (CMV status not recorded). Some clones in this sample may be carry-over from other donors' samples.

The genes are TRBV20-1 and TRBJ1-1; TRBD1 matches at 10 bases. The germline gives CDR1 DFQATT, CDR2 SNEGSKA (reference sequence). With 6 bases clipped from V and 4 bases from J, the junction kept 14 bases outside the gene matches. There are 16 residues in the CDR3. CDR3 loop: CSAIDRGRKGGTEAFF. DNA of the CDR3: TGCAGTGCCATTGACAGGGGGCGTAAAGGGGGCACTGAAGCTTTCTTT.

In its sample, this clonotype was seen a few times. CDR3 in DNA: TGTGCCACCAGTAAGGACAGGGGGCAAGGGCAGCCCCAGCATTTT. It yields the protein CATSKDRGQGQPQHF. V gene TRBV15 combines with J gene TRBJ1-5; the match to TRBD1 covers 11 bases. CDR1 LNHNV and CDR2 YYDKDF come from the germline V gene (reference sequence). The CDR3 has 15 amino acids. V shed 6 bases and J 7 bases; nucleotides not matched to a gene: 8.

This clonotype was found many times. This chain connects TRBV7-9 to TRBJ2-1; 7 bases fit TRBD1. Unmatched junction bases numbered 2, after V lost 5 bases and J lost 10 bases. The CDR3 sequence is 11 residues long. Germline V gene lookup returns CDR1 SEHNR and CDR2 FQNEAQ (reference sequence). DNA for the CDR3: TGTGCCAGCAGCCCGGGACAGGAGCAGTTCTTC. Translated, it gives CASSPGQEQFF. The whole variable domain, filled in from reference TRBV7-9 and TRBJ2-1, reads DTGVSQNPRHKITKRGQNVTFRCDPISEHNRLYWYRQTLGQGPEFLTYFQNEAQLEKSRLLSDRFSAERPKGSFSTLEIQRTEQGDSAMYLCASSPGQEQFFGPGTRLTVL.

Remarks on this clonotype: A junction boundary mismatches the germline segment, possibly from a read error. This chain connects TRBV5-6 to TRBJ1-1; weak D call: TRBD1 (6 bases). The V gene's germline CDR1 is SGHDT and CDR2 YYEEEE. The length of the CDR3 is 14 residues. The CDR3 protein is CVSSTTGAGTEAFF. The CDR3 nucleotides are TGTGTCAGCAGCACCACGGGGGCTGGTACTGAAGCTTTCTTT. The entire variable domain, with the rest obtained from reference TRBV5-6 and TRBJ1-1, is as follows: DAGVTQSPTHLIKTRGQQVTLRCSPKSGHDTVSWYQQALGQGPQFIFQYYEEEERQRGNFPDRFSGHQFPNYSSELNVNALLLGDSALYLCVSSTTGAGTEAFFGQGTRLTVV.

This clonotype has only a few counts. This chain joins TRBV5-5 and TRBJ2-1; D may be TRBD1 or TRBD2 (6 bases each). CDR3 length: 14 amino acids. Germline CDR1 reads SGHKS; CDR2 reads YYEKEE (reference sequence). Trimming took off 7 bases at V and 2 bases at J, with 13 bases between the two ends. CDR3 in amino acids: CASGGAGTYNEQFF. The CDR3 DNA is TGTGCCAGCGGGGGCGCGGGGACCTACAATGAGCAGTTCTTC.

This clonotype has a count of ten or more. J is TRBJ2-4 and V is TRBV7-9, with TRBD2 matching 14 bases. Germline lookup yields CDR1 SEHNR and CDR2 FQNEAQ (reference sequence). The CDR3 totals 14 residues. With V trimmed by 4 bases and J by 16 bases, 9 bases remained unmatched. DNA of the CDR3: TGTGCCAGCAGCTCGGCCGGACTAGCGGGGGGTCGCTACTTC. As protein: CASSSAGLAGGRYF. The whole variable domain, remainder taken from reference TRBV7-9 and TRBJ2-4, is DTGVSQNPRHKITKRGQNVTFRCDPISEHNRLYWYRQTLGQGPEFLTYFQNEAQLEKSRLLSDRFSAERPKGSFSTLEIQRTEQGDSAMYLCASSSAGLAGGRYFGAGTRLSVL.